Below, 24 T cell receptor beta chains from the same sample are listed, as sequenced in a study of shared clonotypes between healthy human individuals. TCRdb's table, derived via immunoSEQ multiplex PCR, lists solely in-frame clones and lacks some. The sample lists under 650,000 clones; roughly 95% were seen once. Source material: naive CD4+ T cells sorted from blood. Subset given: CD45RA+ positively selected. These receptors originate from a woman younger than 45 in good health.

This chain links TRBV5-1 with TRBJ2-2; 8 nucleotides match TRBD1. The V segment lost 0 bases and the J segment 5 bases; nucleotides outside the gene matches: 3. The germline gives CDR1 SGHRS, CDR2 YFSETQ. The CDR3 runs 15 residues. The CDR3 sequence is CASSLGRGRTGELFF. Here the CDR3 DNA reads TGCGCCAGCAGCTTGGGCAGGGGGCGTACCGGGGAGCTGTTTTTT.

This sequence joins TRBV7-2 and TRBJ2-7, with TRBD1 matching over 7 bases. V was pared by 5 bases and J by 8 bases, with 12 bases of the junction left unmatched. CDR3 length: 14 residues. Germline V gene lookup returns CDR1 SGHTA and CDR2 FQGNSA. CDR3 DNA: TGTGCCAGCAGCCCGAAGGGGTCGGGACAGAAGCAGTACTTC. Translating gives CASSPKGSGQKQYF.

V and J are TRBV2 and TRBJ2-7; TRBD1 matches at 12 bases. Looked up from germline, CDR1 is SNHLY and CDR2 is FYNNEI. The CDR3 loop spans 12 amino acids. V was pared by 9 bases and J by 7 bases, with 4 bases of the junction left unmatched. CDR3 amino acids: CARGQGALEQYF. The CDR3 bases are TGTGCCAGGGGACAGGGGGCCTTAGAGCAGTACTTC.

CDR3 sequence reads: CASSPTTGMNTEAFF. The CDR3 nucleotides are TGCGCCAGCAGCCCGACCACAGGGATGAACACTGAAGCTTTCTTT. This chain connects TRBV5-1 to TRBJ1-1, with D possibly matching TRBD1 (6 bases). This CDR3 contains 15 residues. Germline values: CDR1 SGHRS, CDR2 YFSETQ. V lost 4 bases to trimming and J lost 0 bases, with 13 bases between them.

DNA for the CDR3: TGTGCCAGCAGCGGGGGACTAGCGGGAGCCGGCGAGCAGTACTTC. It yields the protein CASSGGLAGAGEQYF. V gene TRBV7-2 combines with J gene TRBJ2-7; TRBD2 matches at 14 bases. The germline CDR1 and CDR2 sequences are SGHTA and FQGNSA. Trimming at V came to 5 bases and at J to 6 bases, leaving 6 bases not matched to a gene. The CDR3 runs 15 residues.

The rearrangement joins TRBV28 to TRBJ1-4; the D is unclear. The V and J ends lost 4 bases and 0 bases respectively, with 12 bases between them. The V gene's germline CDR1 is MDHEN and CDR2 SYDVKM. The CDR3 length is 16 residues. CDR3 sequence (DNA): TGTGCCAGCAGTTCCTCGGCAGGACCAACTAATGAAAAACTGTTTTTT. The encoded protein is CASSSSAGPTNEKLFF. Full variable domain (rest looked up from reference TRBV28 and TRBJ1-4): DVKVTQSSRYLVKRTGEKVFLECVQDMDHENMFWYRQDPGLGLRLIYFSYDVKMKEKGDIPEGYSVSREKKERFSLILESASTNQTSMYLCASSSSAGPTNEKLFFGSGTQLSVL.

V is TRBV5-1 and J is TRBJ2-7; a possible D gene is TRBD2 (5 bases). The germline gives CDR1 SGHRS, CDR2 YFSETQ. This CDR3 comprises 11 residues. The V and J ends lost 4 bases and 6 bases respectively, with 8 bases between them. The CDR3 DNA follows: TGCGCCAGCAGCGACCGGGGCGAGCAGTACTTC. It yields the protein CASSDRGEQYF.

The CDR3 loop reads CASSESPLVPSEQYF. In DNA, the CDR3 is TGTGCCAGCAGTGAATCGCCCCTCGTACCCTCCGAGCAGTACTTC. The chain joins TRBV25-1 to TRBJ2-7; D remains unclear. CDR1 and CDR2 (germline): MGHDK, SYGVNS. With 1 base removed from V and 6 bases from J, the gap between germline ends came to 16 bases. This CDR3 comprises 15 residues.

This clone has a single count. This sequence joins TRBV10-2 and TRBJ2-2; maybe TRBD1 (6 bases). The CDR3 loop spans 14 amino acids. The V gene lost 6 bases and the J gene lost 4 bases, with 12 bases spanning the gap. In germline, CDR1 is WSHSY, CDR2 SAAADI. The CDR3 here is CASRRTETTGELFF. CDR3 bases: TGCGCCAGCAGGAGGACAGAGACCACCGGGGAGCTGTTTTTT.

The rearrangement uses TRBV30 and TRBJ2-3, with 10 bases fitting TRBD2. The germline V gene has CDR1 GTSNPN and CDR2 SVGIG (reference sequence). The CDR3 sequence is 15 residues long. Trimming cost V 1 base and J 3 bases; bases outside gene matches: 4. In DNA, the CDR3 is TGTGCCTGGAGTGCCCTAGCGGGAGCGACAGATACGCAGTATTTT. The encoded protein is CAWSALAGATDTQYF.

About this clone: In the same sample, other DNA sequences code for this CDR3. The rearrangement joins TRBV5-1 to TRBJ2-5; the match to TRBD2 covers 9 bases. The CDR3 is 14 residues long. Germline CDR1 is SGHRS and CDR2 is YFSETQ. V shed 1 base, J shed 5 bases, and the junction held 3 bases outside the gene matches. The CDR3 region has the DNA TGCGCCAGCAGCTTGCTGGCGGGAGGGGAGACCCAGTACTTC. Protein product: CASSLLAGGETQYF.

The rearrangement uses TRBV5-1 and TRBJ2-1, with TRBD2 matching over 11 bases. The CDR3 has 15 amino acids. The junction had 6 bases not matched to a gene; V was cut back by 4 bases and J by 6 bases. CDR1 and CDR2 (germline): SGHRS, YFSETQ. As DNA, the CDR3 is TGCGCCAGCAGCAAGACACTAGCGGGAGTCAATGAGCAGTTCTTC. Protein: CASSKTLAGVNEQFF.

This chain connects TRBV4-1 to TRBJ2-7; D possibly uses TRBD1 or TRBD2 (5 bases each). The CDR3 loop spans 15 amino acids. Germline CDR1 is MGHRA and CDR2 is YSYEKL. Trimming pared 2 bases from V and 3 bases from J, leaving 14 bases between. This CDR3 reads CASSQPRDAVYEQYF. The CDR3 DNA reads TGCGCCAGCAGCCAACCACGGGACGCCGTCTACGAGCAGTACTTC.

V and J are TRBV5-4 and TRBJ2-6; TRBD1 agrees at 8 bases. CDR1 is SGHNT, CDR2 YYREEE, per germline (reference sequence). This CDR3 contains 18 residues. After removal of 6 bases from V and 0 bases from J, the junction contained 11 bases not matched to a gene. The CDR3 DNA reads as TGTGCCAGCACCGACAGGGGCCGCCCTAGCTCTGGGGCCAACGTCCTGACTTTC. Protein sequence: CASTDRGRPSSGANVLTF.

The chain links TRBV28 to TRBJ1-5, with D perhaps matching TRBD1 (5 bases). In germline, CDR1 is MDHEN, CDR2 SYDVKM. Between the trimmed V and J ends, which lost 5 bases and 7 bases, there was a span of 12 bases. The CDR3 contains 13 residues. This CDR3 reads CASSGVWGQPQHF. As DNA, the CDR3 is TGTGCCAGCAGTGGGGTTTGGGGCCAGCCCCAGCATTTT. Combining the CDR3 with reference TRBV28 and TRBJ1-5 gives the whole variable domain DVKVTQSSRYLVKRTGEKVFLECVQDMDHENMFWYRQDPGLGLRLIYFSYDVKMKEKGDIPEGYSVSREKKERFSLILESASTNQTSMYLCASSGVWGQPQHFGDGTRLSIL.

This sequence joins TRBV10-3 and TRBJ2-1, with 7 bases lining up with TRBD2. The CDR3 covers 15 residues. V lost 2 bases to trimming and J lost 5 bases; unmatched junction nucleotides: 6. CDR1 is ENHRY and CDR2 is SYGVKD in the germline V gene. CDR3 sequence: CAISEGGRSNNEQFF. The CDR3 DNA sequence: TGTGCCATCAGTGAGGGCGGGAGATCGAACAATGAGCAGTTCTTC.

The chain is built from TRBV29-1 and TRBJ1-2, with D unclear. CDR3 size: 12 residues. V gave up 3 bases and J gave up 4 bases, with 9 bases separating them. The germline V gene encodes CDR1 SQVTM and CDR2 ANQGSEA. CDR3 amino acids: CSVDREPYGYTF. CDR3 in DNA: TGCAGCGTTGATAGAGAGCCCTATGGCTACACCTTC.

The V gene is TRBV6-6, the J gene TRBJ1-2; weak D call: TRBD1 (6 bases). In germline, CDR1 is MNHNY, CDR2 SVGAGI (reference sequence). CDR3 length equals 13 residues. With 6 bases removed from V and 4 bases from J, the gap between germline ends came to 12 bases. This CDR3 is CASSSGQPYGYTF. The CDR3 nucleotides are TGTGCCAGCAGCTCCGGACAGCCCTATGGCTACACCTTC.

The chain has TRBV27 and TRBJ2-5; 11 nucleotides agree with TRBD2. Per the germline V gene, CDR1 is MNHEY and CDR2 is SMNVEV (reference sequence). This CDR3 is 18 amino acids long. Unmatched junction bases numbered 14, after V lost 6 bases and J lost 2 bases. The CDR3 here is CASRRGSLAGVNQETQYF. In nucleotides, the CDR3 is TGTGCCAGCAGAAGGGGATCACTAGCGGGAGTCAATCAAGAGACCCAGTACTTC.

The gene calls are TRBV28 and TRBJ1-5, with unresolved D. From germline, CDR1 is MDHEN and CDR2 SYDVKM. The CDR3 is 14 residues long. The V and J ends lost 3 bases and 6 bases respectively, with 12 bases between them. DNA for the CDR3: TGTGCCAGCAGTTTTATGGGGAGGATTCAGCCCCAGCATTTT. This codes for CASSFMGRIQPQHF. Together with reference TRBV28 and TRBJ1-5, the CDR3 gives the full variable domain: DVKVTQSSRYLVKRTGEKVFLECVQDMDHENMFWYRQDPGLGLRLIYFSYDVKMKEKGDIPEGYSVSREKKERFSLILESASTNQTSMYLCASSFMGRIQPQHFGDGTRLSIL.

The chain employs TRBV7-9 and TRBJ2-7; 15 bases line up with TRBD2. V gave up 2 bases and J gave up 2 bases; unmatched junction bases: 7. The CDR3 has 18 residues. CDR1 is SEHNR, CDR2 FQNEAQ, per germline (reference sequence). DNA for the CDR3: TGTGCCAGCAGCTTAAGGGGACTAGCGGGAGGCCGACCCTACGAGCAGTACTTC. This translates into CASSLRGLAGGRPYEQYF.

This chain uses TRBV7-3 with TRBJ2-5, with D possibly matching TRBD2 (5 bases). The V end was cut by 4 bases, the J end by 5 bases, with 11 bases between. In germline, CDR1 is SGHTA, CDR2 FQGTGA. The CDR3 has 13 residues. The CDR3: CASSSGSGETQYF. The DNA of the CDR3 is TGTGCCAGCAGCTCGGGGTCGGGGGAGACCCAGTACTTC.

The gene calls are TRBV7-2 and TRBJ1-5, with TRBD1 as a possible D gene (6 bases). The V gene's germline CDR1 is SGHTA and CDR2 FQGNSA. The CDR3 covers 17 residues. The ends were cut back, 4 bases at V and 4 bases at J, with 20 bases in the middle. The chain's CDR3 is CASSYEIAGTINQPQHF. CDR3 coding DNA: TGTGCCAGCAGCTACGAAATTGCCGGGACAATTAATCAGCCCCAGCATTTT.

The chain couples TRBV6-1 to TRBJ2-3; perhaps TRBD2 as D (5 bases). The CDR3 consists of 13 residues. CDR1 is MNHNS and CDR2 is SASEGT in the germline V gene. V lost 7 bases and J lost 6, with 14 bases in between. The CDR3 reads CASTGSAADTQYF. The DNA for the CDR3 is TGTGCCAGCACGGGGAGCGCCGCCGATACGCAGTATTTT.